Presented here are 13 T cell receptor beta chains from one specimen sequenced in a study of CD8+ T cells in alopecia areata. Sequencing templates came from extracted RNA that was reverse transcribed into cDNA. Some clones are missing from TCRdb's copy, which holds only in-frame ones; the method was immunoSEQ multiplex PCR. The sample has 150,000 to 200,000 clones; more than 55% are singletons. Specified treatment: oral pan-JAK inhibitor, 5-10 mg twice daily. Sample: CD4+ T cells sorted from blood, taken between weeks 49 and 50, from a patient treated with tofacitinib. The receptors originated from a human donor with alopecia areata.

The chain has TRBV29-1 and TRBJ1-1; tentatively, D is TRBD1 (5 bases). Germline V gene data show CDR1 as SQVTM and CDR2 as ANQGSEA. The length of the CDR3 is 14 residues. Between the trimmed V and J ends, which lost 7 bases and 6 bases, there was a span of 21 bases. The CDR3 protein is CSAQGAGRVPEAFF. CDR3 nucleotides: TGCAGCGCCCAAGGGGCAGGGAGGGTGCCTGAAGCTTTCTTT.

A word on this clone: Its ends do not fully match the called genes, so a read error is possible. The chain links TRBV13 to TRBJ2-5, with D perhaps matching TRBD1 (5 bases). Germline CDR1 PRHDT, CDR2 FYEKMQ (reference sequence). This CDR3 contains 11 residues. CDR3 sequence (DNA): TGTGCCAGCAGCCTAGGGGCCCTCCAGTACTTC. This sequence encodes CASSLGALQYF.

CDR3 bases: TGCGCCAGCAGCCGGAGTGTGCTAGACTCCTACGAGCAGTACTTC. It is translated as CASSRSVLDSYEQYF. This chain joins TRBV4-3 and TRBJ2-7; D is uncertain. V lost 4 bases and J lost 0, with 13 bases in between. The CDR3 is 15 residues long. CDR1 is LGHNA, CDR2 YSLEER, per germline.

Concerning this clone itself: This sample includes further DNA sequences coding for the same CDR3. V gene TRBV29-1 combines with J gene TRBJ2-7; D perhaps matches TRBD1 (6 bases). Trimming took 4 bases from V and 0 from J, leaving 7 bases between them. Germline values: CDR1 SQVTM, CDR2 ANQGSEA. The CDR3 runs 12 residues. As DNA, the CDR3 is TGCAGCGTTGGGGACACCTCCTACGAGCAGTACTTC. This encodes CSVGDTSYEQYF.

This clone was found a few times. V and J are TRBV29-1 and TRBJ2-3; D may be TRBD2 (6 bases). Germline assignment: CDR1 SQVTM and CDR2 ANQGSEA. This CDR3 has 12 residues. V gave up 6 bases and J gave up 6 bases, with 13 bases separating them. CDR3 in amino acids: CSVGGSWDTQYF. CDR3 DNA sequence: TGCAGCGTAGGAGGGTCTTGGGATACGCAGTATTTT.

The chain has TRBV4-3 and TRBJ2-6, with a possible D match to TRBD1 (6 bases). With 0 bases removed from V and 0 bases from J, the gap between germline ends came to 12 bases. This CDR3 comprises 18 residues. CDR1 and CDR2 (germline): LGHNA, YSLEER. The DNA for the CDR3 is TGCGCCAGCAGCCAAGATTGGACAGTGGGCTCTGGGGCCAACGTCCTGACTTTC. It codes for CASSQDWTVGSGANVLTF.

The CDR3 bases are TGTGCCAGCAGCCCCCAACAGGGTGGCACTGAAGCTTTCTTT. Translated: CASSPQQGGTEAFF. This rearrangement joins TRBV7-2 to TRBJ1-1; D perhaps matches TRBD1 (6 bases). The V gene's germline CDR1 is SGHTA and CDR2 FQGNSA. V lost 5 bases and J 4 bases, leaving 14 bases between the germline ends. The CDR3 has 14 amino acids.

With respect to this clone: The same CDR3 also results from other DNA sequences found in this sample. This chain joins TRBV29-1 and TRBJ2-7; 9 bases fit TRBD1. Germline CDR1 reads SQVTM; CDR2 reads ANQGSEA. V lost 5 bases and J lost 2; bases outside the gene matches: 1. CDR3 length equals 12 residues. The CDR3 loop is CSVRDRAYEQYF. CDR3 nucleotide sequence: TGCAGCGTTAGGGACAGGGCCTACGAGCAGTACTTC.

The rearrangement links TRBV27 to TRBJ2-5; the D is unclear. CDR3 length equals 13 residues. Germline V CDR1 and CDR2: MNHEY, SMNVEV (reference sequence). Between the trimmed V and J ends, which lost 5 bases and 14 bases, there was a span of 21 bases. The CDR3 DNA follows: TGTGCCAGCAGTCCCATGGTCGGCTCCCAACCATACTTC. Protein sequence: CASSPMVGSQPYF.

About this clone itself: Relative to the germline gene, one junction end is altered; a read error may explain this. This chain links TRBV10-3 with TRBJ2-6; weak D call: TRBD1 (5 bases). There are 16 residues in the CDR3. The germline V gene encodes CDR1 ENHRY and CDR2 SYGVKD. The CDR3 region has the DNA TGTGCCAGCAGTGGACGGACACACTCTGGGGCCAACGTCCTGACTTTC. Its protein product is CASSGRTHSGANVLTF.

V gene TRBV9 combines with J gene TRBJ2-5; D unclear. The CDR3 is 13 amino acids. Per germline, CDR1 SGDLS and CDR2 YYNGEE. The V gene lost 2 bases and the J gene lost 3 bases, with 8 bases spanning the gap. The CDR3 region is CASSVSPEETQYF. CDR3 bases: TGTGCCAGCAGCGTCTCACCTGAAGAGACCCAGTACTTC.

This clone has more than one count but fewer than ten. This sequence joins TRBV15 and TRBJ1-1; D unresolved. The length of the CDR3 is 16 residues. Germline V gene lookup returns CDR1 LNHNV and CDR2 YYDKDF (reference sequence). V lost 1 base to trimming and J lost 1 base, with 13 bases between them. The CDR3 sequence: CATSRAAVIWNTEAFF. CDR3 sequence (DNA): TGTGCCACCAGCAGAGCGGCAGTTATTTGGAACACTGAAGCTTTCTTT.

The chain recombines TRBV25-1 with TRBJ1-6; TRBD1 agrees at 9 bases. Germline CDR1 is MGHDK and CDR2 is SYGVNS. Trimming took 5 bases from V and 7 from J; bases not matched to a gene: 15. The CDR3 totals 18 residues. CDR3 region: CASSSPGTGLRTNSPLHF. Here the CDR3 DNA reads TGTGCCAGCAGTAGTCCCGGGACAGGGTTGAGGACGAATTCACCCCTCCACTTT. The whole variable domain, filled in from reference TRBV25-1 and TRBJ1-6, reads EADIYQTPRYLVIGTGKKITLECSQTMGHDKMYWYQQDPGMELHLIHYSYGVNSTEKGDLSSESTVSRIRTEHFPLTLESARPSHTSQYLCASSSPGTGLRTNSPLHFGNGTRLTVT.